The 5 T cell receptor beta chains below come from one sample, sequenced in a study of cytomegalovirus exposure and HLA in healthy donors. Primers: 60 Vbeta forward and 13 Jbeta reverse. The protocol was immunoSEQ multiplex PCR, while the TCRdb copy is restricted to in-frame clones and leaves out a portion. The data show around 64,000 clones, roughly nine tenths seen once. The sequencing input was PBMCs. Receptor source: a woman aged 25 to 39 in good health and CMV-seropositive.

This chain connects TRBV27 to TRBJ1-2, with D perhaps TRBD1 (5 bases). Germline CDR1 MNHEY, CDR2 SMNVEV (reference sequence). The V end was cut by 5 bases, the J end by 7 bases, with 17 bases between. The CDR3 spans 14 residues. The CDR3 sequence is CASSPRVGVSGYTF. The CDR3 region has the DNA TGTGCCAGCAGTCCCAGGGTAGGGGTATCTGGCTACACCTTC.

The chain employs TRBV19 and TRBJ2-2, with 11 bases aligning to TRBD1. The CDR3 runs 16 residues. Germline values: CDR1 LNHDA, CDR2 SQIVND (reference sequence). Germline trimming cut 5 bases from V and 4 bases from J; bases unmatched to any gene: 6. The CDR3 DNA is TGTGCCAGTAGTTCAGGACAGGGGGCAGGCACCGGGGAGCTGTTTTTT. This encodes CASSSGQGAGTGELFF.

The rearrangement joins TRBV2 to TRBJ1-1; the D gene is possibly TRBD1 (6 bases). The V gene lost 5 bases and the J gene lost 1 base, with 11 bases spanning the gap. Germline lookup yields CDR1 SNHLY and CDR2 FYNNEI. The CDR3 contains 14 residues. The CDR3 DNA sequence: TGTGCCAGCAGTATCTTAGGGGGGAACACTGAAGCTTTCTTT. It yields the protein CASSILGGNTEAFF. Together with reference TRBV2 and TRBJ1-1, the CDR3 gives the full variable domain: EPEVTQTPSHQVTQMGQEVILRCVPISNHLYFYWYRQILGQKVEFLVSFYNNEISEKSEIFDDQFSVERPDGSNFTLKIRSTKLEDSAMYFCASSILGGNTEAFFGQGTRLTVV.

This sequence joins TRBV15 and TRBJ1-3; D ambiguous. CDR3 length: 16 residues. The V end was cut by 0 bases, the J end by 0 bases, with 9 bases between. Germline V gene lookup returns CDR1 LNHNV and CDR2 YYDKDF (reference sequence). The CDR3 DNA follows: TGTGCCACCAGCAGAGAGAACGCCTACTCTGGAAACACCATATATTTT. Translated, it gives CATSRENAYSGNTIYF.

This chain links TRBV4-1 with TRBJ2-5; 13 nucleotides match TRBD2. V shed 1 base, J shed 3 bases, and the junction held 2 bases outside the gene matches. CDR3 length: 16 residues. Germline CDR1 MGHRA, CDR2 YSYEKL. This chain's CDR3 is CASSQGTSGSEETQYF. The CDR3 DNA is TGCGCCAGCAGCCAAGGGACTAGCGGGAGTGAAGAGACCCAGTACTTC.